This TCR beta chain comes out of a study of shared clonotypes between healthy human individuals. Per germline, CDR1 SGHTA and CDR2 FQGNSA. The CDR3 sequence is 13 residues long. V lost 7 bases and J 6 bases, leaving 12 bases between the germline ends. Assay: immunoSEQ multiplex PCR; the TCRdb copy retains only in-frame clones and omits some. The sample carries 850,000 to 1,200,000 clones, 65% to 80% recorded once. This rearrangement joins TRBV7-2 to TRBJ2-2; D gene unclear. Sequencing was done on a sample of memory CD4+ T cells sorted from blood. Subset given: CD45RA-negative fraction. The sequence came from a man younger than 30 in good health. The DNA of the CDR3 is TGTGCCAGCACCTCCGTTTGGCCCGGGGAGCTGTTTTTT. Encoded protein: CASTSVWPGELFF. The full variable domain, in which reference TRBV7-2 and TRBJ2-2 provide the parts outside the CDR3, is GAGVSQSPSNKVTEKGKDVELRCDPISGHTALYWYRQSLGQGLEFLIYFQGNSAPDKSGLPSDRFSAERTGGSVSTLTIQRTQQEDSAVYLCASTSVWPGELFFGEGSRLTVL.